This note documents a single T cell receptor beta chain sequence. This entry is derived from a study of T cell responses to AZD1222 COVID-19 vaccine. Germline V gives CDR1 MNHNS, CDR2 SASEGT. The junction had 12 bases not matched to a gene; V was cut back by 2 bases and J by 6 bases. The CDR3 runs to 16 residues. The repertoire was sequenced with immunoSEQ multiplex PCR; TCRdb's copy has only in-frame clones and lacks some. Among over 150,000 clones listed, 90% to 95% were seen once. The rearrangement uses TRBV6-1 and TRBJ1-1; TRBD1 matches at 7 bases. The sample here was peripheral blood, taken 28 days after the second dose of the MenACWY control vaccine. The TCR comes from an adult who received the MenACWY meningococcal vaccine as a control. This chain's CDR3 is CASSERSRQGVSEAFF. CDR3 coding DNA: TGTGCCAGCAGTGAACGCTCTCGGCAGGGGGTTTCTGAAGCTTTCTTT.